The 2 T cell receptor beta chains listed next were all sequenced from one sample in a study of blood T cell repertoires in COVID-19. Only in-frame clones appear in the TCRdb table, and some are missing; sequencing was by immunoSEQ multiplex PCR. This table has approximately 240,000 clones, approximately 79% appearing once. Specimen: peripheral blood. The receptors were sampled from a woman between 40 and 55 years old with active or convalescent COVID-19.

In its sample, this clone was seen a few times. The chain links TRBV19 to TRBJ1-1; 9 nucleotides align to TRBD1. V trimming: 5 bases; J trimming: 5 bases; junction bases outside the gene matches: 6. CDR3 length: 14 residues. Germline V CDR1 and CDR2: LNHDA, SQIVND (reference sequence). As DNA, the CDR3 is TGTGCCAGTAGTTTCTCCGGACAGGGGACTGAAGCTTTCTTT. This codes for CASSFSGQGTEAFF.

This chain uses TRBV18 with TRBJ2-7, with 9 bases aligning to TRBD1. CDR1 and CDR2 (germline): KGHSH, LQKENI. The CDR3 loop spans 14 amino acids. The V gene end was trimmed by 3 bases and the J gene end by 4 bases; junction bases not matched to a gene: 4. CDR3 bases: TGTGCCAGCTCACCTGCCGGACAGGGGTACGAGCAGTACGTC. It codes for CASSPAGQGYEQYV.